This note documents a single T cell receptor (beta chain) sequence. It lacks a known antigen. The input lacks base qualities; no much larger clone sits a single base away. These data come from a study of radiotherapy plus CTLA-4 blockade in lung cancer (dated by TCRdb to 2017 to 2018). In the study overall: Objective responses were observed in 18% of enrolled patients, and disease control was achieved in less than 40%. Study-level results and caveats: After treatment with radiotherapy and ipilimumab, TCR clones that came from tumors expanded in the peripheral blood. Increased serum interferon-beta after radiation, together with early dynamic changes in blood T cell clones, were reported to be the strongest predictors of response.

Library construction relied on the immunoSEQ multiplex PCR assay. Here the immuneACCESS table is served through TCRdb, limited to in-frame sequences with V and J called. Missing clones are a known gap in these copies; in checked studies unresolved V genes cover under half, and the rest lacks a known reason. The sample data list approximately 67,000 clones, and about 80% of these were observed just once. The ten largest clones represent approximately 4.1% of the sample. The study tested focal radiation therapy combined with CTLA-4 blockade (ipilimumab) in patients with chemo-refractory metastatic non-small-cell lung cancer. The CDR3 sequence holds 18 residues, the cysteine and phenylalanine included. Kept here is only the CDR3 DNA, which spans 54 bases and is read in frame from base 1. V lost 7 bases and J lost 6 bases, and the count of bases not matched to a germline gene is 19. From the germline V gene, CDR1 is MDHEN and CDR2 is SYDVKM.

The receptor was isolated from a human donor with non-small cell lung cancer who had a partial response to radiotherapy plus ipilimumab. This chain joins TRBV28 to TRBJ2-3; the junction holds 10 bases that match TRBD1. Sample: peripheral blood, taken from a patient treated with radiotherapy plus ipilimumab. The nucleotide sequence reads TGTGCCAGCACCGCCATCGGACAGGGGGAGGCAAAAGTTGATACGCAGTATTTT. Its translation reads: CASTAIGQGEAKVDTQYF.